This T cell receptor (beta chain) was identified in a study of T cell changes during pregnancy in multiple sclerosis. Assay: immunoSEQ multiplex PCR; the TCRdb copy retains only in-frame clones and omits some. The repertoire has tens of thousands of clones, more than 80% of them found once; the top ten carry 0.35% to 0.45%. From germline, CDR1 is MNHNS and CDR2 SASEGT. The CDR3 has 13 amino acids. Trimming removed 4 bases from V and 1 base from J, with 5 bases in between. This clone was seen more than once but under ten times. The sequences come from CD4+ T cells from peripheral blood mononuclear cells, collected before pregnancy. The genes are TRBV6-1 and TRBJ1-3; D is ambiguous. The sequence was obtained from a female donor with multiple sclerosis, enrolled in a pregnancy study. The CDR3 loop is CASSAISGNTIYF. The CDR3 DNA is TGTGCCAGCAGTGCTATATCTGGAAACACCATATATTTT.